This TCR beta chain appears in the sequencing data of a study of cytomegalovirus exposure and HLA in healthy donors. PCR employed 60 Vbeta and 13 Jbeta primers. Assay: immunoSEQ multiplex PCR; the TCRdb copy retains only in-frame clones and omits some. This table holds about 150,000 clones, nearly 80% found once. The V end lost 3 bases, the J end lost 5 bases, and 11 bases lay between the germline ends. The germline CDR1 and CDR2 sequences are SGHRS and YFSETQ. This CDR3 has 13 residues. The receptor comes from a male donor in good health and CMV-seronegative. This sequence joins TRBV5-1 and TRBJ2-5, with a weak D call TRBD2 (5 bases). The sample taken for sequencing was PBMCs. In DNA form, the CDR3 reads TGCGCCAGCAGCTGGGCCCGCGGGGAGACCCAGTACTTC. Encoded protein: CASSWARGETQYF. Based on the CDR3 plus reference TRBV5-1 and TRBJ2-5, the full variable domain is KAGVTQTPRYLIKTRGQQVTLSCSPISGHRSVSWYQQTPGQGLQFLFEYFSETQRNKGNFPGRFSGRQFSNSRSEMNVSTLELGDSALYLCASSWARGETQYFGPGTRLLVL.